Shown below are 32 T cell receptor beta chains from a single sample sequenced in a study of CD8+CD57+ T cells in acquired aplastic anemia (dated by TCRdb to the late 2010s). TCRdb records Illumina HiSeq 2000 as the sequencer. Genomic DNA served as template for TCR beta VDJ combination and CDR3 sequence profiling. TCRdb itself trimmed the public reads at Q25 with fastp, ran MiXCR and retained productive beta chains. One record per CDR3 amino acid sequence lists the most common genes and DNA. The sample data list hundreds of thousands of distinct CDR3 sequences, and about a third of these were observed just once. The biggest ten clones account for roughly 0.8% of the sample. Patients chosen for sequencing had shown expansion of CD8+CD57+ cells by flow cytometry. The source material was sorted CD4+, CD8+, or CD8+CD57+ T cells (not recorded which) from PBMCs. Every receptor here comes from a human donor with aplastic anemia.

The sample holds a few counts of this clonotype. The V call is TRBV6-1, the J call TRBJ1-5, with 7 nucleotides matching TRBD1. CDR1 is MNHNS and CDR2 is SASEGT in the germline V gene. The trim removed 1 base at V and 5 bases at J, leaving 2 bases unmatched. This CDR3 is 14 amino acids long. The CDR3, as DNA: TGTGCCAGCAGTGAAGGACAGGGAGATCAGCCCCAGCATTTT. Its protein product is CASSEGQGDQPQHF.

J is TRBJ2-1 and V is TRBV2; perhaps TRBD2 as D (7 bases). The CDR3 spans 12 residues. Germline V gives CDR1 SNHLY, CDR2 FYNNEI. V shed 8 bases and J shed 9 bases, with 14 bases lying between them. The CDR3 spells CASDRGAGEQFF. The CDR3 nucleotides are TGTGCCAGCGATCGGGGGGCCGGTGAGCAGTTCTTC.

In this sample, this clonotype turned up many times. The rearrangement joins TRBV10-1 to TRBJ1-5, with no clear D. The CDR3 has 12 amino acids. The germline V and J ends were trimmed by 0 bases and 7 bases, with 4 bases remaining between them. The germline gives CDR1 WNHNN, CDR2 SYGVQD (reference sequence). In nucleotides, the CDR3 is TGCGCCAGCAGTGAGTCAGGGCAGCCCCAGCATTTT. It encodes CASSESGQPQHF.

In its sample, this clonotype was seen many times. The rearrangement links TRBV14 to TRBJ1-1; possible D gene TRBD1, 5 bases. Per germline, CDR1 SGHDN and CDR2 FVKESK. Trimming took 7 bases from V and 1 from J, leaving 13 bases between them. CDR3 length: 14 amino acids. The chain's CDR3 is CASTLLTGNTEAFF. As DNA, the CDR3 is TGTGCCAGCACCTTACTAACAGGGAACACTGAAGCTTTCTTT. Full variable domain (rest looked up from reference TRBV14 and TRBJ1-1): EAGVTQFPSHSVIEKGQTVTLRCDPISGHDNLYWYRRVMGKEIKFLLHFVKESKQDESGMPNNRFLAERTGGTYSTLKVQPAELEDSGVYFCASTLLTGNTEAFFGQGTRLTVV.

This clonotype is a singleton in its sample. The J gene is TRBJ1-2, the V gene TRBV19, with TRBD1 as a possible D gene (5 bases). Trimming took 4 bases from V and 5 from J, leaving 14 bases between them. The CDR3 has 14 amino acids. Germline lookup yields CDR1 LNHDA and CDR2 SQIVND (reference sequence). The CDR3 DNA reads TGTGCCAGTAGTAGGGTGACAGAGGGTTATGGCTACACCTTC. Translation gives CASSRVTEGYGYTF.

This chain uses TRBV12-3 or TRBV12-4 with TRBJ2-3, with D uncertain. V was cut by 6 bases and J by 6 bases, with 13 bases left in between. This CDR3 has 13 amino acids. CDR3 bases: TGTGCCAGCAGCCTACAGAGGCACGATACGCAGTATTTT. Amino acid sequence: CASSLQRHDTQYF.

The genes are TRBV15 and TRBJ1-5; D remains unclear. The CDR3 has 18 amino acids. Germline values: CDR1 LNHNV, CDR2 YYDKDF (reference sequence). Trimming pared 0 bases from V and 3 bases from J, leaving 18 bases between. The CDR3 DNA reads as TGTGCCACCAGCAGAGATCCAGCGGGAGCCCCCCTCAATCAGCCCCAGCATTTT. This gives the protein CATSRDPAGAPLNQPQHF.

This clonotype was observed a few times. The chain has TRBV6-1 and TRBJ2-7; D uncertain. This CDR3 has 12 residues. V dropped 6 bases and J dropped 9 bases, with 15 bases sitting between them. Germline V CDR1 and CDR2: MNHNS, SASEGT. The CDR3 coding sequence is TGTGCCAGCAGCCCCGGCCCCACGAGGCAGTACTTC. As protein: CASSPGPTRQYF.

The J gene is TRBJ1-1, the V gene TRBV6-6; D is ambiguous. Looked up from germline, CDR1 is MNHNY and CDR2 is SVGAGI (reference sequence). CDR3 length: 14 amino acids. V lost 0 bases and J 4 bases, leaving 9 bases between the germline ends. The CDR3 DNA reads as TGTGCCAGCAGTTACTCCCGCGGGGTCACTGAAGCTTTCTTT. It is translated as CASSYSRGVTEAFF.

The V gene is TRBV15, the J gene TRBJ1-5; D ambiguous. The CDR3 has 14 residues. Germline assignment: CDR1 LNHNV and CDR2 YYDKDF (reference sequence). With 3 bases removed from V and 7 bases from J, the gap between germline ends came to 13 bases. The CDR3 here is CATSSLERTQPQHF. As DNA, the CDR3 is TGTGCCACCAGCAGCTTGGAACGGACGCAGCCCCAGCATTTT. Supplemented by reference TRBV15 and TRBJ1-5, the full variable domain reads DAMVIQNPRYQVTQFGKPVTLSCSQTLNHNVMYWYQQKSSQAPKLLFHYYDKDFNNEADTPDNFQSRRPNTSFCFLDIRSPGLGDTAMYLCATSSLERTQPQHFGDGTRLSIL.

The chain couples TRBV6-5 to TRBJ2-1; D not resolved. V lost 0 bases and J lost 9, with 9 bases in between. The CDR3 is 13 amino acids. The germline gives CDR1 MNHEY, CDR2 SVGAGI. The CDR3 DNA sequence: TGTGCCAGCAGTTACTCGATCTTTTCTGAGCAGTTCTTC. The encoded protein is CASSYSIFSEQFF.

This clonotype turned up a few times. CDR3 nucleotides: TGCGCCAGCAGCCAAGATTTTTCGGACAATGAGCAGTTCTTC. It translates to CASSQDFSDNEQFF. This chain joins TRBV4-1 and TRBJ2-1, with D unresolved. CDR3 size: 14 residues. The germline gives CDR1 MGHRA, CDR2 YSYEKL. Deletions cut 0 bases from V and 5 bases from J, with 8 bases between.

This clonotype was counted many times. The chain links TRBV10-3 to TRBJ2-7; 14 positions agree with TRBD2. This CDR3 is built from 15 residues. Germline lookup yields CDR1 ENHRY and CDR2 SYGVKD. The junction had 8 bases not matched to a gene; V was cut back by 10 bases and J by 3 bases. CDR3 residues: CATRLAGGPSYEQYF. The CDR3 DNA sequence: TGTGCCACCAGACTAGCGGGAGGGCCTAGCTACGAGCAGTACTTC.

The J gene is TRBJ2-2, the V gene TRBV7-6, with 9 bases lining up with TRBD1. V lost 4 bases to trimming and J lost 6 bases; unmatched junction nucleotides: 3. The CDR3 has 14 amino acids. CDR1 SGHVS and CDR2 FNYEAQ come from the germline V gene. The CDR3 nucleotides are TGTGCCAGCAGCTCGGGACAGGGCTCCGGGGAGCTGTTTTTT. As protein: CASSSGQGSGELFF.

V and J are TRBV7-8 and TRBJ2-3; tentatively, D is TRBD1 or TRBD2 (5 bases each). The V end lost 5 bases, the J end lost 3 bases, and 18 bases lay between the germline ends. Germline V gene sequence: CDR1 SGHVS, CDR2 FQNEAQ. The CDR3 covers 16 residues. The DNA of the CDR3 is TGTGCCAGCAGCAGCGGACAAGCACCCTTTACAGATACGCAGTATTTT. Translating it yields CASSSGQAPFTDTQYF.

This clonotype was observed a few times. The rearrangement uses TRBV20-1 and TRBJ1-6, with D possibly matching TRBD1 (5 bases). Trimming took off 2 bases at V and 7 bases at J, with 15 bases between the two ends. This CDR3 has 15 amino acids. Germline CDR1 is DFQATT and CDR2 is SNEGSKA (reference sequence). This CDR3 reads CSARRFGGGNSPLHF. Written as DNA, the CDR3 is TGCAGTGCTAGAAGGTTCGGGGGGGGAAATTCACCCCTCCACTTT.

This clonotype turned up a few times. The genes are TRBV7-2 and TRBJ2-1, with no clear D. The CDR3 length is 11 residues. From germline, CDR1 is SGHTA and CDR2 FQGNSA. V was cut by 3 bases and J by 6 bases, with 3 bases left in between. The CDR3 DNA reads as TGTGCCAGCAGCTTTTTCAATGAGCAGTTCTTC. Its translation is CASSFFNEQFF. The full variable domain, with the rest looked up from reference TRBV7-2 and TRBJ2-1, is GAGVSQSPSNKVTEKGKDVELRCDPISGHTALYWYRQSLGQGLEFLIYFQGNSAPDKSGLPSDRFSAERTGGSVSTLTIQRTQQEDSAVYLCASSFFNEQFFGPGTRLTVL.

CDR3 DNA: TGTGCCAGCAGCCAATTGGAAGGGGGCGCTGAAGCTTTCTTT. Protein: CASSQLEGGAEAFF. This chain joins TRBV2 and TRBJ1-1; the match to TRBD1 covers 7 bases. V lost 6 bases and J lost 6; bases outside the gene matches: 10. There are 14 residues in the CDR3. Germline CDR1 reads SNHLY; CDR2 reads FYNNEI.

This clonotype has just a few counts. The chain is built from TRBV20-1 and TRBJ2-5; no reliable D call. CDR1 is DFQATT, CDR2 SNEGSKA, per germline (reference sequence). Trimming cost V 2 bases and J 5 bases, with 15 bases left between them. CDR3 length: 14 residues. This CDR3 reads CSARRAGQVETQYF. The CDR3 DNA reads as TGCAGTGCTAGACGGGCCGGGCAGGTGGAGACCCAGTACTTC.

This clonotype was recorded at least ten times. DNA of the CDR3: TGTGCCAGCAGCTTAGACAGGTTTGACTATGGCTACACCTTC. As protein: CASSLDRFDYGYTF. The rearrangement joins TRBV7-2 to TRBJ1-2; tentatively, D is TRBD1 (5 bases). Germline CDR1 reads SGHTA; CDR2 reads FQGNSA. With 1 base removed from V and 3 bases from J, the gap between germline ends came to 9 bases. CDR3 length equals 14 residues.

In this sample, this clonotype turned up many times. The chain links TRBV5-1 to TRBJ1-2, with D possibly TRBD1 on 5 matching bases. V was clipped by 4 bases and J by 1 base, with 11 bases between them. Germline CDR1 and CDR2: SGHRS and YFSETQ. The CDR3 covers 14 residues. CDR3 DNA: TGCGCCAGCAGCGGGGCGAGGGGTAACTATGGCTACACCTTC. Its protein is CASSGARGNYGYTF. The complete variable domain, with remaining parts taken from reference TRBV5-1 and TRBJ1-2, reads KAGVTQTPRYLIKTRGQQVTLSCSPISGHRSVSWYQQTPGQGLQFLFEYFSETQRNKGNFPGRFSGRQFSNSRSEMNVSTLELGDSALYLCASSGARGNYGYTFGSGTRLTVV.

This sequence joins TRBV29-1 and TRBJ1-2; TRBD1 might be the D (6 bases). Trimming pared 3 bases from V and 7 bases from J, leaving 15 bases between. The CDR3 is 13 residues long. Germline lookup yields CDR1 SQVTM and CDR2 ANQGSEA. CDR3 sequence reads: CSVEEQGATGYTF. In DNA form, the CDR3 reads TGCAGCGTTGAGGAACAGGGAGCTACTGGCTACACCTTC. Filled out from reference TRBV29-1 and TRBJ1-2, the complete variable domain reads SAVISQKPSRDICQRGTSLTIQCQVDSQVTMMFWYRQQPGQSLTLIATANQGSEATYESGFVIDKFPISRPNLTFSTLTVSNMSPEDSSIYLCSVEEQGATGYTFGSGTRLTVV.

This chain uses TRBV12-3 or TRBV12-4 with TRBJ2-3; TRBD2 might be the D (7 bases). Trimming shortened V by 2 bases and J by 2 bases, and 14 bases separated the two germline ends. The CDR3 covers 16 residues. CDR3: CASSLMGGGVTDTQYF. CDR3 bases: TGTGCCAGCAGTTTAATGGGGGGGGGCGTCACAGATACGCAGTATTTT.

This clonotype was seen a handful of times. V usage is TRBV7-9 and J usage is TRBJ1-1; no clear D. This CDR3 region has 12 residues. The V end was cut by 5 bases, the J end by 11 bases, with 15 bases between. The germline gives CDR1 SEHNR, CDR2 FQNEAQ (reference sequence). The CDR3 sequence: CASSPVGVAAFF. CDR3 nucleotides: TGTGCCAGCAGCCCAGTCGGGGTTGCTGCTTTCTTT.

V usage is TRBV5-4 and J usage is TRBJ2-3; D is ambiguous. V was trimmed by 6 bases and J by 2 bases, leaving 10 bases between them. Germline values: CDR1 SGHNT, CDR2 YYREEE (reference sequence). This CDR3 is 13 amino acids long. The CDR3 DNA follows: TGTGCCAGCAACGAGCCCCACACAGATACGCAGTATTTT. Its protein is CASNEPHTDTQYF.

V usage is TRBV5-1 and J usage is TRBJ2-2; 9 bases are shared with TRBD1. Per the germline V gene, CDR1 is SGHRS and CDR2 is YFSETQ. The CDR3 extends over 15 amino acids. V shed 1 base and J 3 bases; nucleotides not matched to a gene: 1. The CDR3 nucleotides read TGCGCCAGCAGCTTGTGGGACAGGGACACCGGGGAGCTGTTTTTT. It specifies CASSLWDRDTGELFF.

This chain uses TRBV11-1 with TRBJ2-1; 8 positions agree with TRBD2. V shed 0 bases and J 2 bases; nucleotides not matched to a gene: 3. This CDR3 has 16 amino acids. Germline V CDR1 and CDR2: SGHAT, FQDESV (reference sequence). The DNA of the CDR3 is TGTGCCAGCAGCTTAGCTAGCGGGACAACCTACAATGAGCAGTTCTTC. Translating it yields CASSLASGTTYNEQFF. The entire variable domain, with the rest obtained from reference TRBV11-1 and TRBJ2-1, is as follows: EAEVAQSPRYKITEKSQAVAFWCDPISGHATLYWYRQILGQGPELLVQFQDESVVDDSQLPKDRFSAERLKGVDSTLKIQPAELGDSAMYLCASSLASGTTYNEQFFGPGTRLTVL.

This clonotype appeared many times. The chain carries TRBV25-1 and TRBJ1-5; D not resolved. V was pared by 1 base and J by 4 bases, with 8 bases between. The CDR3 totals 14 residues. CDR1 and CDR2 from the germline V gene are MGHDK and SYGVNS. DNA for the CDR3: TGTGCCAGCAGTGAATCGTGGGGTAATCAGCCCCAGCATTTT. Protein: CASSESWGNQPQHF.

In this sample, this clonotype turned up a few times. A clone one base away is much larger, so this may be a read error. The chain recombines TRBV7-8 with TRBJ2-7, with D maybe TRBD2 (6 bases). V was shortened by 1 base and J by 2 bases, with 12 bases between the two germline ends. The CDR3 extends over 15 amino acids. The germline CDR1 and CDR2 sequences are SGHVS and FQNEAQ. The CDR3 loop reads CASSLGGTNPYEQYF. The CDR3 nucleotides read TGTGCCAGCAGCTTAGGCGGGACCAACCCCTACGAGCAGTACTTC.

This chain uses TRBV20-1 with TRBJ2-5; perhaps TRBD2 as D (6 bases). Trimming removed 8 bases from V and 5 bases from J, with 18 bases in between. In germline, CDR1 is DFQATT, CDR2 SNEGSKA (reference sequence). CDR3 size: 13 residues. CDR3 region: CSSGLARRETQYF. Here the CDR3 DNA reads TGCAGTTCAGGGCTAGCGCGACGGGAGACCCAGTACTTC.

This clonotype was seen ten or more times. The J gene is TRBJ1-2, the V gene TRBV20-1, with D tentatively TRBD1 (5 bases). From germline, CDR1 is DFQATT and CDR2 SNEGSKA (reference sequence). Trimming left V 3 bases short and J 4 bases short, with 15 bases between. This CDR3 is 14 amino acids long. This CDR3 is CSARGPGVAYGYTF. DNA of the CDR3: TGCAGTGCTAGGGGACCGGGAGTCGCCTATGGCTACACCTTC.

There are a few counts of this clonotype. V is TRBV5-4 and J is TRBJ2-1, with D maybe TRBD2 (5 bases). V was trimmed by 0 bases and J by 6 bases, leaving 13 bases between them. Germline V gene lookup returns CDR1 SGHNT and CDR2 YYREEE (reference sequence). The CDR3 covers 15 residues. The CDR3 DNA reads TGTGCCAGCAGCTTGGCCATGGGAGCAGGCAATGAGCAGTTCTTC. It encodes CASSLAMGAGNEQFF. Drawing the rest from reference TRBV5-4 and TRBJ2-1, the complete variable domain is ETGVTQSPTHLIKTRGQQVTLRCSSQSGHNTVSWYQQALGQGPQFIFQYYREEENGRGNFPPRFSGLQFPNYSSELNVNALELDDSALYLCASSLAMGAGNEQFFGPGTRLTVL.